Below, 16 T cell receptor beta chains from the same sample are listed, as sequenced in a study of T cells after yellow fever vaccination. One entry per CDR3 protein results from TCRdb running MiXCR on the 5' RACE reads. The sample yields roughly 500,000 distinct CDR3 sequences, around 21% seen once. Sequencing was performed on PBMCs, taken 15 days after the yellow fever booster vaccination. These receptors came from a man in his thirties or forties who received the YFV17D yellow fever vaccine.

Written as DNA, the CDR3 is TGTGCCAGCTCACCACCGGCGCAATCCTACAATGAGCAGTTCTTC. This encodes CASSPPAQSYNEQFF. The chain carries TRBV18 and TRBJ2-1, with D uncertain. Germline V gives CDR1 KGHSH, CDR2 LQKENI. The CDR3 sequence is 15 residues long. Trimming took off 0 bases at V and 1 base at J, with 7 bases between the two ends.

This clonotype was seen a handful of times. The CDR3 sequence: CASSLASAGALNEQYF. Here the CDR3 DNA reads TGTGCCAGCAGCTTAGCCTCCGCGGGAGCCCTGAACGAGCAGTACTTC. The genes are TRBV7-6 and TRBJ2-7; 7 nucleotides align to TRBD2. The germline gives CDR1 SGHVS, CDR2 FNYEAQ. The V gene end was trimmed by 0 bases and the J gene end by 5 bases; junction bases not matched to a gene: 10. The CDR3 sequence is 16 residues long.

The genes are TRBV7-6 and TRBJ2-3, with D perhaps matching TRBD2 (6 bases). Germline loops: CDR1 SGHVS, CDR2 FNYEAQ. V was cut by 5 bases and J by 0 bases, with 12 bases left in between. The CDR3 is made up of 15 amino acids. In DNA, the CDR3 is TGTGCCAGCAGCCCCCTCGGGGGTAGCACAGATACGCAGTATTTT. Protein: CASSPLGGSTDTQYF.

This clonotype showed up just a few times. V and J are TRBV5-6 and TRBJ2-7, with 11 bases lining up with TRBD2. The CDR3 consists of 15 residues. J gave up 3 bases and V 4 bases, and 6 bases lay outside the gene matches. The V gene's germline CDR1 is SGHDT and CDR2 YYEEEE. DNA of the CDR3: TGTGCCAGCAGCCCGGCGGGGACTAGCGGCTACGAGCAGTACTTC. Translation: CASSPAGTSGYEQYF.

This clonotype was counted a few times. Here the CDR3 DNA reads TGTGCCAGCAGCTTAGAGGCAGGTGGATATGAAAAACTGTTTTTT. Translated, it gives CASSLEAGGYEKLFF. This chain joins TRBV7-2 and TRBJ1-4; D is uncertain. There are 15 residues in the CDR3. Germline CDR1 and CDR2: SGHTA and FQGNSA. The V end lost 1 base, the J end lost 6 bases, and 12 bases lay between the germline ends.

This clonotype was counted only a few times. The chain recombines TRBV12-3 or TRBV12-4 with TRBJ2-3; a possible D gene is TRBD1 (5 bases). V gave up 1 base and J gave up 7 bases, with 15 bases separating them. The CDR3 has 15 amino acids. The CDR3 loop reads CASSLEGAPFNTQYF. The CDR3 nucleotides are TGTGCCAGCAGTTTAGAAGGGGCTCCATTTAATACGCAGTATTTT.

The chain combines TRBV11-2 with TRBJ2-7; D gene unclear. The CDR3 is 13 residues long. V lost 2 bases and J lost 6, with 11 bases in between. The V gene's germline CDR1 is SGHAT and CDR2 FQNNGV. CDR3 nucleotides: TGTGCCAGCAGCTTATCAATACCGCGCGAGCAGTACTTC. Its protein is CASSLSIPREQYF.

This clonotype was seen more than once but under ten times. The chain joins TRBV5-6 to TRBJ1-1, with 7 bases lining up with TRBD1. Losses at the gene ends were 3 bases for V and 7 bases for J; bases not matched to a gene: 9. Germline V lookup: CDR1 SGHDT, CDR2 YYEEEE. This CDR3 has 14 amino acids. CDR3 amino acids: CASSWRRGLGEAFF. The CDR3, as DNA: TGTGCCAGCAGCTGGAGGAGGGGGCTTGGTGAAGCTTTCTTT. The full variable domain, completed using reference TRBV5-6 and TRBJ1-1, is DAGVTQSPTHLIKTRGQQVTLRCSPKSGHDTVSWYQQALGQGPQFIFQYYEEEERQRGNFPDRFSGHQFPNYSSELNVNALLLGDSALYLCASSWRRGLGEAFFGQGTRLTVV.

The V gene is TRBV19, the J gene TRBJ1-5, with D perhaps TRBD1 (5 bases). Trimming cost V 3 bases and J 7 bases, with 10 bases left between them. CDR3 length equals 13 residues. Germline CDR1 is LNHDA and CDR2 is SQIVND (reference sequence). CDR3 amino acids: CASSILEGQPQHF. The CDR3 bases are TGTGCCAGTAGTATTCTGGAGGGGCAGCCCCAGCATTTT.

The rearrangement uses TRBV7-8 and TRBJ2-5; unclear D gene. V lost 1 base and J 5 bases, leaving 11 bases between the germline ends. The CDR3 is 14 residues long. Germline CDR1 SGHVS, CDR2 FQNEAQ. The CDR3 sequence: CASSLVHGLETQYF. The DNA of the CDR3 is TGTGCCAGCAGCTTAGTCCACGGCTTGGAGACCCAGTACTTC.

This chain's CDR3 is CATSDPSSGNDNNEQFF. CDR3 nucleotide sequence: TGTGCCACCAGTGACCCTAGTAGCGGAAACGACAACAATGAGCAGTTCTTC. This chain links TRBV24-1 with TRBJ2-1, with D perhaps TRBD2 (6 bases). There are 17 residues in the CDR3. V shed 4 bases and J shed 5 bases, with 20 bases lying between them. Germline-derived CDR1 and CDR2 are KGHDR and SFDVKD.

This clonotype has more than one count but fewer than ten. This chain links TRBV20-1 with TRBJ2-7, with D tentatively TRBD2 (6 bases). The CDR3 runs to 14 residues. Trimming cost V 4 bases and J 7 bases, with 20 bases left between them. Germline CDR1 and CDR2: DFQATT and SNEGSKA (reference sequence). In nucleotides, the CDR3 is TGCAGTGCTATCCGGGCGGGATCTGAGCGAGAGCAGTACTTC. Translating gives CSAIRAGSEREQYF.

The V call is TRBV11-3, the J call TRBJ2-2; D call uncertain. The germline gives CDR1 SGHNT, CDR2 YENEEA. The germline V and J ends were trimmed by 2 bases and 4 bases, with 8 bases remaining between them. This CDR3 has 14 amino acids. The CDR3 nucleotides read TGTGCCAGCAGCTTATATCTAACCACCGGGGAGCTGTTTTTT. The encoded protein is CASSLYLTTGELFF. Together with reference TRBV11-3 and TRBJ2-2, the CDR3 gives the full variable domain: EAGVVQSPRYKIIEKKQPVAFWCNPISGHNTLYWYLQNLGQGPELLIRYENEEAVDDSQLPKDRFSAERLKGVDSTLKIQPAELGDSAVYLCASSLYLTTGELFFGEGSRLTVL.

This clonotype has only a few counts. This sequence joins TRBV30 and TRBJ1-2; 8 positions agree with TRBD1. Germline trimming cut 2 bases from V and 2 bases from J; bases unmatched to any gene: 4. Germline assignment: CDR1 GTSNPN and CDR2 SVGIG (reference sequence). The CDR3 has 14 amino acids. CDR3 DNA sequence: TGTGCCTGGAGTCCCGGACAGGGAAACTATGGCTACACCTTC. Its protein is CAWSPGQGNYGYTF.

This clonotype appeared many times. The V gene is TRBV5-1, the J gene TRBJ2-5, with TRBD2 identical over 8 bases. The CDR3 consists of 15 residues. V dropped 0 bases and J dropped 2; count of bases not matched to a gene: 3. Germline CDR1 and CDR2: SGHRS and YFSETQ. The CDR3 is CASSLASGYQETQYF. The DNA of the CDR3 is TGCGCCAGCAGCTTGGCTAGCGGGTATCAAGAGACCCAGTACTTC.

This clonotype was recorded a few times. The genes are TRBV12-3 or TRBV12-4 and TRBJ2-1; 8 nucleotides match TRBD2. This CDR3 is 17 amino acids long. The V gene end was trimmed by 8 bases and the J gene end by 6 bases; junction bases not matched to a gene: 18. The CDR3 sequence: CASSWGRRAGDLNEQFF. CDR3 DNA: TGTGCCAGCTCATGGGGGAGGCGAGCGGGGGACCTCAATGAGCAGTTCTTC.